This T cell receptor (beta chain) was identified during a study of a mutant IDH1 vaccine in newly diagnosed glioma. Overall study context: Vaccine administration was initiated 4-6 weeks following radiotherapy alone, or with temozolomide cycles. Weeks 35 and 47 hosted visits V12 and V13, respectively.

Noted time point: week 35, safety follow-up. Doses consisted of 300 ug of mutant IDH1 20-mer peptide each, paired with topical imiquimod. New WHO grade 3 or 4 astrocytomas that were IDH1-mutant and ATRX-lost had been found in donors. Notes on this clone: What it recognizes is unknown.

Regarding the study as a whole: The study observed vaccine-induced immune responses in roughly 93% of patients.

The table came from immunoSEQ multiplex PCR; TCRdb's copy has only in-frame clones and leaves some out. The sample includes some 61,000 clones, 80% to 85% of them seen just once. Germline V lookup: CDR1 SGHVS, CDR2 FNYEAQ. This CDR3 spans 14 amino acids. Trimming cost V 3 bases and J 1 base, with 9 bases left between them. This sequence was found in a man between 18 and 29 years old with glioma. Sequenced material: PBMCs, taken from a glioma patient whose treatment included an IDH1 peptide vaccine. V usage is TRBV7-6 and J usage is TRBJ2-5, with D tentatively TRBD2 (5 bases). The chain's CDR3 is CASSFTRLQETQYF. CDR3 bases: TGTGCCAGCAGCTTTACTAGGCTCCAAGAGACCCAGTACTTC.